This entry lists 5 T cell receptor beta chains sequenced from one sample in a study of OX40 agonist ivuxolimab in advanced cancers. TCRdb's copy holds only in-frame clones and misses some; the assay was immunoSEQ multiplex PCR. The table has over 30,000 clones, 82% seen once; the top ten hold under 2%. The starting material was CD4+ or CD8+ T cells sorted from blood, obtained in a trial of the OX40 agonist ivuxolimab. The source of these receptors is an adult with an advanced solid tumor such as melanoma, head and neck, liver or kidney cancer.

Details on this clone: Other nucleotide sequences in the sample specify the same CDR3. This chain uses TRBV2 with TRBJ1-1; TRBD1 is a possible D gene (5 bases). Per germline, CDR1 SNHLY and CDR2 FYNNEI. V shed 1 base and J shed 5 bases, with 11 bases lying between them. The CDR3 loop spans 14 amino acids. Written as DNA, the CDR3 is TGTGCCAGCAGTGAAGGTGACAGTCTTACTGAAGCTTTCTTT. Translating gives CASSEGDSLTEAFF.

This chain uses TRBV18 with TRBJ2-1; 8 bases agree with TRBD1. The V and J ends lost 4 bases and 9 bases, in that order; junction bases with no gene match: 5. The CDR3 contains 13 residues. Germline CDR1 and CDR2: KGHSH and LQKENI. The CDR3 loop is CASSRGQVSEQFF. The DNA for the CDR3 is TGTGCCAGCTCACGGGGACAGGTCAGTGAGCAGTTCTTC.

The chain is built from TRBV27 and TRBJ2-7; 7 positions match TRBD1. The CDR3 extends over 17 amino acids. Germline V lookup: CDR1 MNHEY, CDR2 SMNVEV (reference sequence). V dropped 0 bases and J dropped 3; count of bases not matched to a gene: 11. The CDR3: CASSLSGLQGTFYEQYF. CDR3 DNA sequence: TGTGCCAGCAGTTTATCGGGATTACAGGGGACATTCTACGAGCAGTACTTC.

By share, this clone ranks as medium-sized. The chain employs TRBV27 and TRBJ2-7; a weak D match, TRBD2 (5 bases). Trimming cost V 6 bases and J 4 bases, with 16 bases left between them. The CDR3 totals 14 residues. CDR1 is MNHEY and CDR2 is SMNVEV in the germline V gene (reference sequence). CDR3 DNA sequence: TGTGCCAGCAGGTGGGGTCGGGAAGGATACGAGCAGTACTTC. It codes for CASRWGREGYEQYF.

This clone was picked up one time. The DNA for the CDR3 is TGTGCCAGCAGTGAAAGAAGTATTGCTAGCGGGAGTTTTGGAAACTACGAGCAGTACTTC. It is translated as CASSERSIASGSFGNYEQYF. The chain links TRBV2 to TRBJ2-7; 10 bases align to TRBD2. Germline V CDR1 and CDR2: SNHLY, FYNNEI. The CDR3 extends over 20 amino acids. V was clipped by 2 bases and J by 3 bases; unmatched bases: 19.